This is a list of T cell receptor beta chains from one sample in a study of control samples from healthy donors and cancer patients. The repertoire was sequenced with immunoSEQ multiplex PCR; TCRdb's copy has only in-frame clones and lacks some. The sample consists of about 120,000 clones, around 87% of them appearing once. Sequenced material: PBMCs. These receptors all come from a woman between 50 and 59 years old with colorectal cancer. Both conserved end residues are part of each CDR3. The D gene is left open where the match is weak. Expanded clones get a size class; other rows say once, few or many, or leave the size out.

abundance: -; j_gene: TRBJ2-2; v_gene: TRBV18; d_gene: -; CDR3aa: CASSPPQGANTGELFF; CDR3nt: TGTGCCAGCTCACCACCGCAGGGAGCGAACACCGGGGAGCTGTTTTTT
abundance: -; j_gene: TRBJ1-5; v_gene: TRBV2; d_gene: -; CDR3aa: CASSDNGNQPQHF; CDR3nt: TGTGCCAGCAGTGATAATGGCAATCAGCCCCAGCATTTT
abundance: -; j_gene: TRBJ1-2; v_gene: TRBV27; d_gene: -; CDR3aa: CASSTTPKQGRSGYTF; CDR3nt: TGTGCCAGCAGTACTACCCCGAAACAGGGCAGGTCTGGCTACACCTTC
abundance: -; j_gene: TRBJ1-1; v_gene: TRBV7-3; d_gene: -; CDR3aa: CASSPLGANTEAFF; CDR3nt: TGTGCCAGCAGCCCGTTAGGGGCGAACACTGAAGCTTTCTTT
abundance: once; j_gene: TRBJ2-2; v_gene: TRBV29-1; d_gene: -; CDR3aa: CSHTRDTGELFF; CDR3nt: TGCAGTCATACGCGCGACACCGGGGAGCTGTTTTTT
abundance: -; j_gene: TRBJ1-4; v_gene: TRBV7-7; d_gene: TRBD1; CDR3aa: CASSCRRGHGKLFF; CDR3nt: TGTGCTAGCAGCTGTCGCAGGGGGCACGGAAAACTGTTTTTT
abundance: -; j_gene: TRBJ1-2; v_gene: TRBV10-3; d_gene: -; CDR3aa: CAISEFGGRAYGYTF; CDR3nt: TGTGCCATCAGTGAGTTCGGCGGGCGGGCCTATGGCTACACCTTC
abundance: -; j_gene: TRBJ2-7; v_gene: TRBV7-8; d_gene: -; CDR3aa: CASSLSPSYEQYF; CDR3nt: TGTGCCAGCAGCTTATCCCCCTCCTACGAGCAGTACTTC
abundance: once; j_gene: TRBJ2-7; v_gene: TRBV27; d_gene: -; CDR3aa: CASSPTWLATDEQYF; CDR3nt: TGTGCCAGCAGTCCCACCTGGCTAGCGACCGACGAGCAGTACTTC
abundance: -; j_gene: TRBJ1-1; v_gene: TRBV7-2; d_gene: TRBD1; CDR3aa: CASSLGYRTGAAFF; CDR3nt: TGTGCCAGCAGCTTAGGATACCGGACAGGGGCAGCTTTCTTT
abundance: -; j_gene: TRBJ2-5; v_gene: TRBV27; d_gene: TRBD1; CDR3aa: CASGQGGGGETQYF; CDR3nt: TGTGCCAGCGGACAGGGGGGGGGTGGAGAGACCCAGTACTTC
abundance: once; j_gene: TRBJ2-7; v_gene: TRBV30; d_gene: -; CDR3aa: CAWSVSGVYEQYF; CDR3nt: TGTGCCTGGAGTGTTTCAGGGGTATACGAGCAGTACTTC
abundance: -; j_gene: TRBJ2-5; v_gene: TRBV27; d_gene: -; CDR3aa: CASSLAGFGETQYF; CDR3nt: TGTGCCAGCAGTTTGGCGGGATTTGGAGAGACCCAGTACTTC
abundance: -; j_gene: TRBJ1-4; v_gene: TRBV28; d_gene: TRBD1; CDR3aa: CATGTGVNEKLFF; CDR3nt: TGTGCCACCGGGACAGGGGTTAATGAAAAACTGTTTTTT
abundance: -; j_gene: TRBJ1-6; v_gene: TRBV6-6; d_gene: -; CDR3aa: CASRVRGVIYNSPLHF; CDR3nt: TGTGCCAGCAGGGTACGGGGGGTGATCTATAATTCACCCCTCCACTTT
abundance: -; j_gene: TRBJ2-3; v_gene: TRBV7-9; d_gene: TRBD2; CDR3aa: CASSLPIPGTSGRMVTQYF; CDR3nt: TGTGCCAGCAGCTTACCAATTCCCGGGACTAGCGGGAGGATGGTTACGCAGTATTTT
abundance: -; j_gene: TRBJ2-1; v_gene: TRBV7-3; d_gene: -; CDR3aa: CASSSNPTLSSYNEQFF; CDR3nt: TGTGCCAGCAGCTCTAACCCTACGTTGAGCTCCTACAATGAGCAGTTCTTC
abundance: -; j_gene: TRBJ2-3; v_gene: TRBV28; d_gene: -; CDR3aa: CASSLAAGLTDTQYF; CDR3nt: TGTGCCAGCAGTTTAGCAGCGGGCCTCACAGATACGCAGTATTTT
abundance: once; j_gene: TRBJ2-5; v_gene: TRBV4-1; d_gene: -; CDR3aa: CASSQEGKSVYGETQYF; CDR3nt: TGCGCCAGCAGCCAAGAGGGGAAGAGTGTATATGGAGAGACCCAGTACTTC
abundance: -; j_gene: TRBJ1-1; v_gene: TRBV6-2/TRBV6-3; d_gene: -; CDR3aa: CASSYWEEGNTEAFF; CDR3nt: TGTGCCAGCAGTTATTGGGAAGAAGGGAACACTGAAGCTTTCTTT
abundance: -; j_gene: TRBJ2-3; v_gene: TRBV18; d_gene: -; CDR3aa: CASSDSPEVDTQYF; CDR3nt: TGTGCCAGCTCCGACTCGCCCGAGGTAGATACGCAGTATTTT
abundance: -; j_gene: TRBJ2-7; v_gene: TRBV5-1; d_gene: TRBD1; CDR3aa: CASSSMDRDYEQYF; CDR3nt: TGCGCCAGCAGCTCGATGGACAGGGACTACGAGCAGTACTTC
abundance: -; j_gene: TRBJ1-2; v_gene: TRBV28; d_gene: TRBD1; CDR3aa: CASRRETGLYGYTF; CDR3nt: TGTGCCAGCAGGCGAGAGACAGGGTTGTATGGCTACACCTTC
abundance: -; j_gene: TRBJ2-1; v_gene: TRBV3-1/TRBV3-2; d_gene: TRBD1; CDR3aa: CASSRDGTGGNEQFF; CDR3nt: TGTGCCAGCAGCCGAGATGGGACAGGGGGGAATGAGCAGTTCTTC
abundance: -; j_gene: TRBJ2-5; v_gene: TRBV5-1; d_gene: -; CDR3aa: CASSFTRVETQYF; CDR3nt: TGCGCCAGCAGCTTTACTAGAGTAGAGACCCAGTACTTC
abundance: -; j_gene: TRBJ1-6; v_gene: TRBV5-1; d_gene: -; CDR3aa: CASSLDANNSPLHF; CDR3nt: TGCGCCAGCAGCTTGGACGCTAATAATTCACCCCTCCACTTT
abundance: once; j_gene: TRBJ2-7; v_gene: TRBV9; d_gene: TRBD2; CDR3aa: CASTPGLAGSKQYF; CDR3nt: TGTGCCAGCACCCCGGGACTAGCGGGATCCAAGCAGTACTTC
abundance: -; j_gene: TRBJ2-5; v_gene: TRBV3-1/TRBV3-2; d_gene: -; CDR3aa: CASSQPRGAFGETQYF; CDR3nt: TGTGCCAGCAGCCAACCACGGGGGGCCTTCGGAGAGACCCAGTACTTC
abundance: -; j_gene: TRBJ2-7; v_gene: TRBV2; d_gene: -; CDR3aa: CASSEVPGSMREQYF; CDR3nt: TGTGCCAGCAGTGAAGTACCCGGGAGTATGAGGGAGCAGTACTTC
abundance: few; j_gene: TRBJ1-2; v_gene: TRBV2; d_gene: -; CDR3aa: CASRGPGWGLGYTF; CDR3nt: TGTGCCAGCAGAGGCCCAGGTTGGGGCCTGGGCTACACCTTC
abundance: -; j_gene: TRBJ2-2; v_gene: TRBV7-2; d_gene: TRBD2; CDR3aa: CASSPPPLAGGANTGELFF; CDR3nt: TGTGCCAGCAGCCCCCCTCCGCTAGCGGGAGGGGCGAACACCGGGGAGCTGTTTTTT